This T cell receptor (beta chain) was retrieved from a study of T cells in Graves' hyperthyroidism and ophthalmopathy. The study's findings and limits: Blood also carried most thyroid clonotypes expanded above 0.001. A 13 V-J signature model discriminated ophthalmopathy versus stable hyperthyroidism.

The study excluded patients with uncontrolled infection, other autoimmune disease, pregnancy or lactation. Orbital computed tomography, thyroid ultrasound, serum thyroxine and TRAb, and clinical symptoms together informed the diagnoses. This clonotype was seen at least ten times. Its specificity is not known. RNA transcripts provided the source from which TCR beta CDR3 regions were amplified. In the first-round RT-PCR of the TCR CDR3, the HTBI primer set was used. TCRdb reprocessed the multiplex PCR reads via MiXCR and lists one record per CDR3 protein. The sample lists 600,000 or so distinct CDR3 sequences; roughly 14% were seen once. The TCR originated in a woman in her forties or fifties with Graves' ophthalmopathy. Sequenced input: blood.

CDR3 sequence: CASSSSSRTAYEQYF. The CDR3 DNA reads as TGTGCCAGCAGCTCTAGTTCTCGGACAGCCTACGAGCAGTACTTC. This rearrangement joins TRBV3-1 to TRBJ2-7, with D maybe TRBD1 (6 bases). CDR1 is LGHDT, CDR2 YNNKEL, per germline (reference sequence). The CDR3 sequence is 15 residues long. The V end lost 5 bases, the J end lost 2 bases, and 16 bases lay between the germline ends.